This T cell receptor beta chain was profiled in a study of blood T cell repertoires in COVID-19. Across the whole study: Some COVID-19 samples were acute and others convalescent; all came from the United States, Italy and Spain. T cells, B-cell-depleted T cells, or PBMCs provided the cDNA or gDNA that served as material.

The CDR3 spans 13 residues. Per the authors' pipeline: Estimated nucleated cell counts came from reference gene primer amplification. TCRdb keeps only in-frame clones here, not all; method: immunoSEQ multiplex PCR. V and J calls and clone size are those listed in that table; D and trimming were worked out from the DNA. This table has roughly 59,000 clones, around four fifths appearing once. The sequence derives from a man older than 75 with acute or convalescent COVID-19. The rearrangement uses TRBV21-1 and TRBJ2-7; the D segment call TRBD1 is taken from the table without a DNA check. TRBV21-1 is deemed a pseudogene. The sample taken for sequencing was peripheral blood. The CDR3 coding sequence is TGTGCCAGCAGCAAGAACAGGGCCTACGAGCAGTACTTC. It is translated as CASSKNRAYEQYF.